This record looks at one T cell receptor beta chain sequence and its context. The sample comes from a study of blood T cell repertoires in COVID-19. Seattle-derived patients entered the study during active infection and were followed longitudinally. The germline gives CDR1 SNHLY, CDR2 FYNNEI. The length of the CDR3 is 14 residues. The J segment lost 7 bases and the V segment lost 8 bases, leaving 11 bases of the junction unmatched. Sequenced by immunoSEQ multiplex PCR; TCRdb stores in-frame clones only, minus some. This sample has about 350,000 clones, with approximately 86% found just once. This receptor was identified in a young man with COVID-19, enrolled during active disease. Material for sequencing was peripheral blood. The V gene is TRBV2, the J gene TRBJ2-7; 10 bases are a match to TRBD2. CDR3 coding DNA: TGTGCCAGCGCCCTGGGAGCGGGAGGGCGAGAGCAGTACTTC. Its protein product is CASALGAGGREQYF.